The rows below give T cell receptor beta chains drawn from one sample of a study of CD8 T cells in Susac syndrome. TCRdb independently ran MiXCR on the immunoSEQ multiplex PCR reads; one entry per CDR3 protein. Of about 130,000 distinct CDR3 sequences in the sample, around 94% were seen once. Sequencing was carried out using CD4+ T cells from PBMCs. The receptors were gathered from a human donor in good health. The CDR3 runs from the conserved cysteine through the conserved F or W. A D gene is named only where the DNA matches it firmly. A row's size may be missing; if present it is once, few, many or a size class.

d_call: .
clone_size: .
j_call: TRBJ2-2
v_call: TRBV3-1
cdr3_nt: TGTGCCAGCAGCCAAGAAGGACAGGGAGGGACCGGGGAGCTGTTTTTT
cdr3_aa: CASSQEGQGGTGELFF

d_call: TRBD2
clone_size: .
j_call: TRBJ2-3
v_call: TRBV7-2
cdr3_nt: TGTGCCAGCAGCTCCGGGACTAGCCCAGATACGCAGTATTTT
cdr3_aa: CASSSGTSPDTQYF

d_call: .
clone_size: .
j_call: TRBJ2-6
v_call: TRBV19
cdr3_nt: TGTGCCAGTGGGACGTCCAATGGGGCCAACGTCCTGACTTTC
cdr3_aa: CASGTSNGANVLTF

d_call: TRBD2
clone_size: .
j_call: TRBJ2-5
v_call: TRBV5-1
cdr3_nt: TGCGCCAGCAGCCGGGGACTAGCGGGAGAAGGGCAAGAGACCCAGTACTTC
cdr3_aa: CASSRGLAGEGQETQYF

d_call: .
clone_size: .
j_call: TRBJ2-7
v_call: TRBV6-1
cdr3_nt: TGTGCCAGCAGTGAAGGGAGGACGGGAAGGTACGAGCAGTACTTC
cdr3_aa: CASSEGRTGRYEQYF

d_call: .
clone_size: .
j_call: TRBJ1-5
v_call: TRBV5-5
cdr3_nt: TGTGCCAGCAGCTTGTTCTTGGGGGGCAATCAGCCCCAGCATTTT
cdr3_aa: CASSLFLGGNQPQHF

d_call: .
clone_size: .
j_call: TRBJ2-5
v_call: TRBV18
cdr3_nt: TGTGCCAGCTCACCATACGGGCCCCAAGAGACCCAGTACTTC
cdr3_aa: CASSPYGPQETQYF

d_call: TRBD1
clone_size: .
j_call: TRBJ1-3
v_call: TRBV10-2
cdr3_nt: TGCGCCAGCAGGGGAGCCGTGACAGGGCTCTCTGGAAACACCATATATTTT
cdr3_aa: CASRGAVTGLSGNTIYF

d_call: .
clone_size: .
j_call: TRBJ1-1
v_call: TRBV5-4
cdr3_nt: TGTGCCAGCAGCTTAGAGAGAATGAACACTGAAGCTTTCTTT
cdr3_aa: CASSLERMNTEAFF

d_call: TRBD1
clone_size: .
j_call: TRBJ2-3
v_call: TRBV7-2
cdr3_nt: TGTGCCAGCAGCCGCCGGACAGGGCCAACAGATACGCAGTATTTT
cdr3_aa: CASSRRTGPTDTQYF

d_call: .
clone_size: .
j_call: TRBJ2-4
v_call: TRBV10-3
cdr3_nt: TGTGCCACTTCACAGGGGAGGGGAAACATTCAGTACTTC
cdr3_aa: CATSQGRGNIQYF

d_call: .
clone_size: .
j_call: TRBJ2-2
v_call: TRBV10-3
cdr3_nt: TGTGCCATCAATGATGGGACCCAGAGTCTTAACACCCGGGAGCTGTTTTTT
cdr3_aa: CAINDGTQSLNTRELFF

d_call: TRBD2
clone_size: .
j_call: TRBJ2-5
v_call: TRBV25-1
cdr3_nt: TGTGCCAGCGGGGCGGCGGGGGACCAAGAGACCCAGTACTTC
cdr3_aa: CASGAAGDQETQYF

d_call: .
clone_size: .
j_call: TRBJ2-1
v_call: TRBV3-1
cdr3_nt: TGTGCCAGCAGCGACTGGCAGCGGAGCTCCTACAATGAGCAGTTCTTC
cdr3_aa: CASSDWQRSSYNEQFF

d_call: .
clone_size: .
j_call: TRBJ2-2
v_call: TRBV12-5
cdr3_nt: TGTGCTAGTGGTTCCCTCGGGGTCGCCGGGGAGCTGTTTTTT
cdr3_aa: CASGSLGVAGELFF

d_call: .
clone_size: .
j_call: TRBJ1-4
v_call: TRBV5-1
cdr3_nt: TGCGCCAGCAGCTTGGGGTCAAGGGGTACTAATGAAAAACTGTTTTTT
cdr3_aa: CASSLGSRGTNEKLFF

d_call: .
clone_size: .
j_call: TRBJ2-2
v_call: TRBV5-1
cdr3_nt: TGCGCCAGCAGCTTCGGCCCTCAGGGATACACGAACACCGGGGAGCTGTTTTTT
cdr3_aa: CASSFGPQGYTNTGELFF

d_call: TRBD1
clone_size: .
j_call: TRBJ1-5
v_call: TRBV29-1
cdr3_nt: TGCAGCGTCGCTTATGGGACAGGGGGTGATCAGCCCCAGCATTTT
cdr3_aa: CSVAYGTGGDQPQHF

d_call: .
clone_size: once
j_call: TRBJ2-1
v_call: TRBV19
cdr3_nt: TGTGCCAGTAGTATATTCACGGGAGACGGCCACAATGAGCAGTTCTTC
cdr3_aa: CASSIFTGDGHNEQFF

d_call: .
clone_size: .
j_call: TRBJ2-5
v_call: TRBV6-2/TRBV6-3
cdr3_nt: TGTGCCAGCGCGCCGACCGAAGAGACCCAGTACTTC
cdr3_aa: CASAPTEETQYF

d_call: .
clone_size: .
j_call: TRBJ2-1
v_call: TRBV12-5
cdr3_nt: TGTGCTAGTGCTAGCGAGGTTTGGAACAATGAGCAGTTCTTC
cdr3_aa: CASASEVWNNEQFF

d_call: .
clone_size: .
j_call: TRBJ1-2
v_call: TRBV3-1
cdr3_nt: TGTGCCAGCAGCCAAGGGGGTAGTCTTCCTCATGGCTACACCTTC
cdr3_aa: CASSQGGSLPHGYTF

d_call: TRBD1
clone_size: .
j_call: TRBJ2-1
v_call: TRBV20-1
cdr3_nt: TGCAGTGCTGCCCCTCCGGGACAGGCCTACAATGAGCAGTTCTTC
cdr3_aa: CSAAPPGQAYNEQFF

d_call: TRBD2
clone_size: few
j_call: TRBJ2-1
v_call: TRBV6-2/TRBV6-3
cdr3_nt: TGTGCCAGCAGTTACGACAGACTAGCGGGTGCCCAGTTCTTC
cdr3_aa: CASSYDRLAGAQFF

d_call: TRBD1
clone_size: .
j_call: TRBJ2-5
v_call: TRBV7-9
cdr3_nt: TGTGCCAGCAGCCCGGGACAGACCACGGAGACCCAGTACTTC
cdr3_aa: CASSPGQTTETQYF

d_call: TRBD1
clone_size: .
j_call: TRBJ2-7
v_call: TRBV12-5
cdr3_nt: TGTGCTAGTGGTTCGCCCCGGGGGACAGGGGAAGACTACGAGCAGTACTTC
cdr3_aa: CASGSPRGTGEDYEQYF

d_call: .
clone_size: .
j_call: TRBJ2-7
v_call: TRBV20-1
cdr3_nt: TGCAGTGCTAGCGGGAGTACCACTGGGGAGCAGTACTTC
cdr3_aa: CSASGSTTGEQYF

d_call: .
clone_size: .
j_call: TRBJ2-7
v_call: TRBV10-2
cdr3_nt: TGCGCCAGCAGTGAAAGGGTGGTGGACGAGCAGTACTTC
cdr3_aa: CASSERVVDEQYF

d_call: .
clone_size: .
j_call: TRBJ2-2
v_call: TRBV7-8
cdr3_nt: TGTGCCAGCAGCTTTCAGACAGGCGCCACCGGGGAGCTGTTTTTT
cdr3_aa: CASSFQTGATGELFF

d_call: .
clone_size: .
j_call: TRBJ1-5
v_call: TRBV20-1
cdr3_nt: TGCAGTGCTAGTCCCGCAGGGACATCCCTCCGGGATCAGCCCCAGCATTTT
cdr3_aa: CSASPAGTSLRDQPQHF

d_call: TRBD1
clone_size: .
j_call: TRBJ1-2
v_call: TRBV20-1
cdr3_nt: TGCAGTGCTCGCAGGGACAGGGGGCTGGAATATGGCTACACCTTC
cdr3_aa: CSARRDRGLEYGYTF

d_call: .
clone_size: .
j_call: TRBJ2-1
v_call: TRBV29-1
cdr3_nt: TGCAGCGCCCCTAAGCCGGGCATCTCCTACAATGAGCAGTTCTTC
cdr3_aa: CSAPKPGISYNEQFF